The 30 T cell receptor beta chains in this list originate from one sample, sequenced in a study of early T cells in non-severe SARS-CoV-2 infection. Each CDR3 protein is one row after TCRdb ran MiXCR on the 5' RACE reads. In the table there are tens of thousands of distinct CDR3 sequences, roughly 6.5% of which are singletons. Sequenced: whole blood. The receptors were gathered from an adult who was a healthcare worker with PCR-confirmed SARS-CoV-2 infection or an uninfected control (not recorded which).

V gene TRBV7-8 combines with J gene TRBJ2-1; 7 positions agree with TRBD1. The CDR3 has 15 amino acids. The V gene end was trimmed by 5 bases and the J gene end by 0 bases; junction bases not matched to a gene: 4. Germline V gives CDR1 SGHVS, CDR2 FQNEAQ. The CDR3: CASSQRQGSYNEQFF. As DNA, the CDR3 is TGTGCCAGCAGCCAGCGACAGGGCTCCTACAATGAGCAGTTCTTC.

The table lists this clonotype with many counts. The chain employs TRBV10-3 and TRBJ2-5; TRBD1 might be the D (5 bases). The germline V and J ends were trimmed by 8 bases and 5 bases, with 12 bases remaining between them. This CDR3 is 12 amino acids long. Germline CDR1 ENHRY, CDR2 SYGVKD. In nucleotides, the CDR3 is TGTGCCATCGGTCAGGGATTGGAGACCCAGTACTTC. It codes for CAIGQGLETQYF.

This clonotype was seen only a few times. The J gene is TRBJ1-5, the V gene TRBV19; 8 bases match TRBD1. Trimming cost V 5 bases and J 5 bases; bases outside gene matches: 8. There are 15 residues in the CDR3. Germline V gives CDR1 LNHDA, CDR2 SQIVND (reference sequence). CDR3 DNA: TGTGCCAGTAGTCCAGGACAGGGTCTAGATCAGCCCCAGCATTTT. This encodes CASSPGQGLDQPQHF.

This clonotype was seen repeatedly, ten times or more. V gene TRBV5-1 combines with J gene TRBJ2-1; D is unclear. The CDR3 runs to 14 residues. Germline CDR1 SGHRS, CDR2 YFSETQ. Trimming took 0 bases from V and 2 from J, leaving 6 bases between them. In nucleotides, the CDR3 is TGCGCCAGCAGCTTGGGGCAGACCTACAATGAGCAGTTCTTC. It translates to CASSLGQTYNEQFF.

The genes are TRBV7-2 and TRBJ1-4; D is unclear. Germline V gene data show CDR1 as SGHTA and CDR2 as FQGNSA. V gave up 2 bases and J gave up 0 bases, with 10 bases separating them. This CDR3 comprises 16 residues. The CDR3 region has the DNA TGTGCCAGCAGCTTATCCGGAGTCTCAACTAATGAAAAACTGTTTTTT. It specifies CASSLSGVSTNEKLFF. Full variable domain (remainder filled in from reference TRBV7-2 and TRBJ1-4): GAGVSQSPSNKVTEKGKDVELRCDPISGHTALYWYRQSLGQGLEFLIYFQGNSAPDKSGLPSDRFSAERTGGSVSTLTIQRTQQEDSAVYLCASSLSGVSTNEKLFFGSGTQLSVL.

This clonotype has just a few counts. The V call is TRBV10-3, the J call TRBJ1-6; 8 bases fit TRBD1. CDR1 and CDR2 from the germline V gene are ENHRY and SYGVKD. This CDR3 has 14 amino acids. Losses at the gene ends were 6 bases for V and 6 bases for J; bases not matched to a gene: 4. The CDR3 sequence is CAIRQGAGNSPLHF. For the CDR3, the DNA is TGTGCCATCAGGCAGGGGGCTGGTAATTCACCCCTCCACTTT.

A few counts support this clonotype. V is TRBV5-1 and J is TRBJ1-2; D remains ambiguous. Germline CDR1 is SGHRS and CDR2 is YFSETQ. This CDR3 spans 13 amino acids. V was clipped by 2 bases and J by 4 bases, with 9 bases between them. CDR3 protein: CASSLSAGYGYTF. The CDR3 bases are TGCGCCAGCAGCTTATCTGCAGGCTATGGCTACACCTTC.

V is TRBV7-6 and J is TRBJ1-5, with 9 bases fitting TRBD1. This CDR3 spans 15 amino acids. The trim removed 5 bases at V and 5 bases at J, leaving 7 bases unmatched. Germline V gene lookup returns CDR1 SGHVS and CDR2 FNYEAQ. DNA of the CDR3: TGTGCCAGCAGCCCCGGGACAGGGCGACATCAGCCCCAGCATTTT. It codes for CASSPGTGRHQPQHF.

There are a few counts of this clonotype. The chain joins TRBV7-8 to TRBJ2-5; 7 nucleotides agree with TRBD2. V gave up 1 base and J gave up 2 bases; unmatched junction bases: 13. Germline V gene sequence: CDR1 SGHVS, CDR2 FQNEAQ. The CDR3 has 18 residues. CDR3 protein: CASSLERDLGSLQETQYF. The CDR3, as DNA: TGTGCCAGCAGCTTAGAGCGGGACCTAGGAAGCTTACAAGAGACCCAGTACTTC.

The genes are TRBV4-1 and TRBJ1-5; no firm D call. Trimming took off 1 base at V and 2 bases at J, with 12 bases between the two ends. The CDR3 loop spans 16 amino acids. Germline lookup yields CDR1 MGHRA and CDR2 YSYEKL. CDR3 DNA: TGCGCCAGCAGCCAAGTAGGAGGAGGTGGCAATCAGCCCCAGCATTTT. Amino acids: CASSQVGGGGNQPQHF.

This clonotype was counted many times. The chain joins TRBV11-2 to TRBJ2-6, with D tentatively TRBD2 (5 bases). In germline, CDR1 is SGHAT, CDR2 FQNNGV. The V end lost 2 bases, the J end lost 0 bases, and 14 bases lay between the germline ends. The length of the CDR3 is 18 residues. CDR3 sequence: CASSLKGPGISGANVLTF. In DNA, the CDR3 is TGTGCCAGCAGCTTAAAGGGCCCGGGAATCTCTGGGGCCAACGTCCTGACTTTC. The full variable domain, in which reference TRBV11-2 and TRBJ2-6 provide the parts outside the CDR3, is EAGVAQSPRYKIIEKRQSVAFWCNPISGHATLYWYQQILGQGPKLLIQFQNNGVVDDSQLPKDRFSAERLKGVDSTLKIQPAKLEDSAVYLCASSLKGPGISGANVLTFGAGSRLTVL.

This clonotype came up many times. J is TRBJ2-2 and V is TRBV15; D perhaps matches TRBD2 (6 bases). This CDR3 is 15 amino acids long. Germline loops: CDR1 LNHNV, CDR2 YYDKDF (reference sequence). Deletions cut 6 bases from V and 3 bases from J, with 14 bases between. The DNA of the CDR3 is TGTGCCACCAGTAGCCCGAGCGGGTACACCGGGGAGCTGTTTTTT. This gives the protein CATSSPSGYTGELFF.

This sequence joins TRBV30 and TRBJ1-2; D is unclear. The CDR3 runs to 14 residues. Germline CDR1 GTSNPN, CDR2 SVGIG (reference sequence). The CDR3 is CAGLSQSRNYGYTF. In DNA, the CDR3 is TGTGCTGGCCTATCGCAATCTCGTAACTATGGCTACACCTTC.

This clonotype was recorded at least ten times. This chain uses TRBV11-2 with TRBJ2-2, with 11 nucleotides matching TRBD1. The CDR3 loop spans 15 amino acids. The V gene end was trimmed by 6 bases and the J gene end by 6 bases; junction bases not matched to a gene: 6. The V gene's germline CDR1 is SGHAT and CDR2 FQNNGV. The CDR3 loop is CASSRGTGGAGELFF. CDR3 sequence (DNA): TGTGCCAGCAGTCGAGGGACAGGGGGAGCCGGGGAGCTGTTTTTT.

At least ten counts were recorded for this clonotype. The chain joins TRBV20-1 to TRBJ2-3; 9 positions match TRBD2. The germline V gene encodes CDR1 DFQATT and CDR2 SNEGSKA (reference sequence). The CDR3 covers 16 residues. The J segment lost 3 bases and the V segment lost 7 bases, leaving 14 bases of the junction unmatched. The CDR3 reads CSGLAGPSLPTDTQYF. The CDR3 region has the DNA TGCAGTGGCCTAGCGGGGCCCAGCCTACCAACAGATACGCAGTATTTT.

This clonotype was seen at least ten times. The V call is TRBV6-5, the J call TRBJ1-2, with D possibly being TRBD1 (5 bases). V gave up 2 bases and J gave up 5 bases, with 9 bases separating them. CDR1 is MNHEY and CDR2 is SVGAGI in the germline V gene. The CDR3 spans 13 residues. CDR3 sequence reads: CASSYRGEYGYTF. CDR3 nucleotide sequence: TGTGCCAGCAGTTACAGGGGCGAGTATGGCTACACCTTC.

This clonotype was found many times. The V and J genes are TRBV6-2 or TRBV6-3 and TRBJ2-3; 13 nucleotides match TRBD2. Germline V gene lookup returns CDR1 MNHEY and CDR2 SVGEGT. After removal of 4 bases from V and 4 bases from J, the junction contained 2 bases not matched to a gene. This CDR3 spans 15 amino acids. The CDR3 region is CASSSGLAGADTQYF. As DNA, the CDR3 is TGTGCCAGCAGTTCTGGACTAGCGGGGGCAGATACGCAGTATTTT.

This clonotype was seen ten or more times. The chain joins TRBV7-9 to TRBJ1-1, with TRBD1 matching 7 bases. With 1 base clipped from V and 0 bases from J, the junction kept 11 bases outside the gene matches. Germline CDR1 is SEHNR and CDR2 is FQNEAQ (reference sequence). The CDR3 contains 18 residues. The CDR3 DNA follows: TGTGCCAGCAGCTTAGACAGGGGAAACTACGCCCTGAACACTGAAGCTTTCTTT. Encoded protein: CASSLDRGNYALNTEAFF.

This clonotype was counted many times. J is TRBJ1-2 and V is TRBV29-1; weak D call: TRBD1 (6 bases). In germline, CDR1 is SQVTM, CDR2 ANQGSEA. The CDR3 totals 9 residues. V lost 4 bases, J lost 10 bases, and 7 bases lay in between. CDR3 sequence: CSVGTDYTF. CDR3 DNA sequence: TGCAGCGTTGGGACAGACTACACCTTC.

This sequence joins TRBV21-1 and TRBJ2-2; the D segment call TRBD2 is taken from the table without a DNA check. TRBV21-1 is deemed a pseudogene. This CDR3 is built from 23 residues. The CDR3 region has the DNA TGTGCCAGCAGCAAAGCTCTCTGGGTACAGCGGGGATCGATATTCGGCTTTCCCGGGGAGCTGTTTTTT. Its protein is CASSKALWVQRGSIFGFPGELFF.

This chain connects TRBV6-5 to TRBJ2-3; no reliable D call. The CDR3 has 14 residues. The V end lost 6 bases, the J end lost 0 bases, and 10 bases lay between the germline ends. The germline gives CDR1 MNHEY, CDR2 SVGAGI. The CDR3 DNA reads as TGTGCCAGCAGACGGGCTTCCAGCACAGATACGCAGTATTTT. Translated: CASRRASSTDTQYF.

This clonotype was seen more than once but under ten times. The rearrangement links TRBV11-2 to TRBJ2-1; 7 bases fit TRBD2. Trimming cost V 6 bases and J 3 bases; bases outside gene matches: 8. The germline CDR1 and CDR2 sequences are SGHAT and FQNNGV. The CDR3 contains 15 residues. CDR3: CASSEQRGYYNEQFF. The CDR3 bases are TGTGCCAGCAGTGAGCAGCGGGGATACTACAATGAGCAGTTCTTC.

This clonotype was detected ten times or more. The gene calls are TRBV7-2 and TRBJ2-1, with no clear D. Germline CDR1 is SGHTA and CDR2 is FQGNSA. V was pared by 3 bases and J by 6 bases, with 6 bases between. This CDR3 contains 12 residues. The chain's CDR3 is CASSFVRNEQFF. For the CDR3, the DNA is TGTGCCAGCAGCTTTGTCCGCAATGAGCAGTTCTTC. The full variable domain, with the rest looked up from reference TRBV7-2 and TRBJ2-1, is GAGVSQSPSNKVTEKGKDVELRCDPISGHTALYWYRQSLGQGLEFLIYFQGNSAPDKSGLPSDRFSAERTGGSVSTLTIQRTQQEDSAVYLCASSFVRNEQFFGPGTRLTVL.

The chain employs TRBV2 and TRBJ1-2; tentative D call: TRBD1 (6 bases). Trimming cost V 4 bases and J 3 bases, with 9 bases left between them. CDR3 size: 13 residues. Germline values: CDR1 SNHLY, CDR2 FYNNEI. The CDR3 reads CASSGDTHYGYTF. CDR3 nucleotides: TGTGCCAGCAGTGGGGACACCCACTATGGCTACACCTTC.

The chain combines TRBV7-3 with TRBJ2-3, with D perhaps TRBD1 (6 bases). The V gene lost 1 base and the J gene lost 4 bases, with 9 bases spanning the gap. The CDR3 spans 14 residues. Germline V CDR1 and CDR2: SGHTA, FQGTGA. This CDR3 reads CASSLIEGADTQYF. DNA of the CDR3: TGTGCCAGCAGCTTAATTGAGGGGGCAGATACGCAGTATTTT. The full variable domain, with the rest looked up from reference TRBV7-3 and TRBJ2-3, is GAGVSQTPSNKVTEKGKYVELRCDPISGHTALYWYRQSLGQGPEFLIYFQGTGAADDSGLPNDRFFAVRPEGSVSTLKIQRTERGDSAVYLCASSLIEGADTQYFGPGTRLTVL.

This clonotype was seen many times. CDR3 amino acids: CASSYARPGQGRDTQYF. The CDR3 nucleotides are TGTGCCAGCAGTTACGCTCGTCCGGGACAGGGTAGAGATACGCAGTATTTT. The chain is built from TRBV6-5 and TRBJ2-3, with TRBD1 identical over 9 bases. The CDR3 covers 17 residues. V shed 2 bases, J shed 5 bases, and the junction held 11 bases outside the gene matches. Germline V gene data show CDR1 as MNHEY and CDR2 as SVGAGI.

This clonotype showed up many times. V gene TRBV30 combines with J gene TRBJ1-6; unclear D gene. Germline values: CDR1 GTSNPN, CDR2 SVGIG (reference sequence). V lost 3 bases and J lost 10, with 16 bases in between. This CDR3 comprises 14 residues. The CDR3 coding sequence is TGTGCCTGGAGCACCACGGTGGACCCATCACCCCTCCACTTT. The encoded protein is CAWSTTVDPSPLHF.

This clonotype was detected a few times. The genes are TRBV29-1 and TRBJ2-1, with D possibly matching TRBD1 (6 bases). Germline-derived CDR1 and CDR2 are SQVTM and ANQGSEA. V gave up 7 bases and J gave up 6 bases, with 16 bases separating them. The CDR3 contains 13 residues. CDR3 sequence: CSAGPRGGNEQFF. The CDR3 DNA reads TGCAGCGCCGGCCCCAGAGGGGGCAATGAGCAGTTCTTC.

This clonotype was counted at least ten times. The chain combines TRBV12-3 or TRBV12-4 with TRBJ2-3; 8 positions match TRBD2. J lost 2 bases, V lost 6 bases, and 10 bases had no gene match. The CDR3 consists of 16 residues. This CDR3 reads CASSSTGRGATDTQYF. CDR3 sequence (DNA): TGTGCCAGCAGCTCCACAGGGCGGGGGGCCACAGATACGCAGTATTTT.

This clonotype was recorded at least ten times. The chain is built from TRBV15 and TRBJ2-1, with 9 positions matching TRBD1. Germline values: CDR1 LNHNV, CDR2 YYDKDF (reference sequence). V gave up 1 base and J gave up 3 bases; unmatched junction bases: 10. CDR3 length: 18 amino acids. CDR3 residues: CATSRVWGLGQGYNEQFF. CDR3 nucleotides: TGTGCCACCAGCAGAGTTTGGGGCTTGGGACAGGGCTACAATGAGCAGTTCTTC. Full variable domain (outside the CDR3, taken from reference TRBV15 and TRBJ2-1): DAMVIQNPRYQVTQFGKPVTLSCSQTLNHNVMYWYQQKSSQAPKLLFHYYDKDFNNEADTPDNFQSRRPNTSFCFLDIRSPGLGDTAMYLCATSRVWGLGQGYNEQFFGPGTRLTVL.